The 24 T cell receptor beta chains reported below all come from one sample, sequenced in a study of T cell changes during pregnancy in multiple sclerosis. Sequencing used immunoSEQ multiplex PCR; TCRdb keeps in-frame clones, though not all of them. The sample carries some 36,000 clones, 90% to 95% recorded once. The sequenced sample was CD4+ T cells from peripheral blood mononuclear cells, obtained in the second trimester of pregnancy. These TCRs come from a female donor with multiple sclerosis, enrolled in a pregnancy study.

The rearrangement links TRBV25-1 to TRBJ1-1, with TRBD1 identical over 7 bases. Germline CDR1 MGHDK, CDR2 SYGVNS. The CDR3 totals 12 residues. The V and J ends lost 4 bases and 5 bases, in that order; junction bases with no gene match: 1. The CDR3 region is CASSAGGTEAFF. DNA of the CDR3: TGTGCCAGCAGTGCAGGGGGGACTGAAGCTTTCTTT.

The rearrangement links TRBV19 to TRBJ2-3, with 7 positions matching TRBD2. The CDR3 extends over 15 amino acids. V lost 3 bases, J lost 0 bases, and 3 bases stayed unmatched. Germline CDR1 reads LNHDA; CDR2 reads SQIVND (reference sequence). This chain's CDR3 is CASSIFSGSTDTQYF. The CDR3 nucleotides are TGTGCCAGTAGTATTTTTAGCGGGAGCACAGATACGCAGTATTTT.

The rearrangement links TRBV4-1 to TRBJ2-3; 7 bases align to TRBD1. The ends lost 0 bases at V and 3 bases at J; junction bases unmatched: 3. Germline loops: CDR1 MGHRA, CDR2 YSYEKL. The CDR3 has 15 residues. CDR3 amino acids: CASSQDDRATDTQYF. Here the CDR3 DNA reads TGCGCCAGCAGCCAAGATGACAGGGCAACAGATACGCAGTATTTT.

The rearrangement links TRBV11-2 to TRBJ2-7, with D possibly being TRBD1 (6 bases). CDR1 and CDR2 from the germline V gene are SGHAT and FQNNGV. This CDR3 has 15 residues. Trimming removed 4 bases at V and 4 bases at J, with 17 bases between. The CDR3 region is CASSSPIRGTYEQYF. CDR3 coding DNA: TGTGCCAGCAGCTCCCCGATCAGGGGCACATACGAGCAGTACTTC.

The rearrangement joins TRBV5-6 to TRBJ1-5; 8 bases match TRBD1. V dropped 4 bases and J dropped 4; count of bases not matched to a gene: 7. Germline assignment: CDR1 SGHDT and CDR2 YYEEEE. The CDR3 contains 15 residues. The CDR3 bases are TGTGCCAGCAGCGGATGGACAGGGAGAAATCAGCCCCAGCATTTT. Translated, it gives CASSGWTGRNQPQHF.

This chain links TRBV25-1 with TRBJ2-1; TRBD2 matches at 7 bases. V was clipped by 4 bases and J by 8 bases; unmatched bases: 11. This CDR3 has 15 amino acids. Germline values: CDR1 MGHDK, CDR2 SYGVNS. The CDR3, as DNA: TGTGCCAGCAGTGGCCGGGACTATCGGTCGGATGAGCAGTTCTTC. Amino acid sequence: CASSGRDYRSDEQFF.

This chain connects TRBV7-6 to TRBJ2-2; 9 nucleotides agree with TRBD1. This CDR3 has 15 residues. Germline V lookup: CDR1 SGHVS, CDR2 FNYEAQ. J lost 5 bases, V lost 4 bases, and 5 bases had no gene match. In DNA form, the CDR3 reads TGTGCCAGCAGCTCTGGACAGGGGAAGACCGGGGAGCTGTTTTTT. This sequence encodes CASSSGQGKTGELFF.

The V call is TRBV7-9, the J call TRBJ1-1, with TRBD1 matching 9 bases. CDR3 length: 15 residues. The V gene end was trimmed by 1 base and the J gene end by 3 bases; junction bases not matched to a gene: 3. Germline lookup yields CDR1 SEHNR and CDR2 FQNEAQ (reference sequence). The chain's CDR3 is CASSLGTGVDTEAFF. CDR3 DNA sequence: TGTGCCAGCAGCTTAGGGACAGGGGTAGACACTGAAGCTTTCTTT.

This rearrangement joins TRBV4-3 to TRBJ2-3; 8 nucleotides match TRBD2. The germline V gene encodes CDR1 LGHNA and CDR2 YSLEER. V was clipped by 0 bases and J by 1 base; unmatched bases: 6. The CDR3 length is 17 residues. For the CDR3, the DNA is TGCGCCAGCAGCCAAGATTGGACGGGGGGGGGCACAGATACGCAGTATTTT. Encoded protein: CASSQDWTGGGTDTQYF.

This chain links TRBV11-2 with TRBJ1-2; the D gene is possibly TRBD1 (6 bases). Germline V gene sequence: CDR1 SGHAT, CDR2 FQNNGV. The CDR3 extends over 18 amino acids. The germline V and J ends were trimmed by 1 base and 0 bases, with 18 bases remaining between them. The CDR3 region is CASSLAGQGRIANYGYTF. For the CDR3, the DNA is TGTGCCAGCAGCTTAGCAGGTCAGGGGAGAATCGCTAACTATGGCTACACCTTC.

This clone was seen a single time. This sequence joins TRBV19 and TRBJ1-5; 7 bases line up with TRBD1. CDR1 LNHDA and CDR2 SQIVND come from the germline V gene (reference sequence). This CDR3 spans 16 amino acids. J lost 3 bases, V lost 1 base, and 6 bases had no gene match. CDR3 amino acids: CASSIGYDRVNQPQHF. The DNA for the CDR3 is TGTGCCAGTAGTATAGGTTACGACAGGGTCAATCAGCCCCAGCATTTT.

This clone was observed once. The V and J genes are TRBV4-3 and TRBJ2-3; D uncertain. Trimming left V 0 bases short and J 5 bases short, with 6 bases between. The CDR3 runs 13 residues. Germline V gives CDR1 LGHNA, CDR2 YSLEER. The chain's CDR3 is CASSQDYGDTQYF. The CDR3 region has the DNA TGCGCCAGCAGCCAAGACTACGGAGATACGCAGTATTTT.

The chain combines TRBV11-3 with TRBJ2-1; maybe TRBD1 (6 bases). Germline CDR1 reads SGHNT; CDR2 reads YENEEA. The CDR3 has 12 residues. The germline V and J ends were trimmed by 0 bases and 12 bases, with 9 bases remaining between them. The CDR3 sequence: CASSLEEGGQFF. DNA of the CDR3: TGTGCCAGCAGCTTAGAAGAAGGGGGGCAGTTCTTC.

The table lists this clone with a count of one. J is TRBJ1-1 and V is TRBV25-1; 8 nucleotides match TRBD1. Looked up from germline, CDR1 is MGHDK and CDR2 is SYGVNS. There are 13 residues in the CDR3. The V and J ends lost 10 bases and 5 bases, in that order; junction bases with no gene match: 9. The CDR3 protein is CATQGAGRTEAFF. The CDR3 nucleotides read TGTGCCACCCAGGGGGCTGGAAGGACTGAAGCTTTCTTT. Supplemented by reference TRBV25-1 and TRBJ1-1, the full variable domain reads EADIYQTPRYLVIGTGKKITLECSQTMGHDKMYWYQQDPGMELHLIHYSYGVNSTEKGDLSSESTVSRIRTEHFPLTLESARPSHTSQYLCATQGAGRTEAFFGQGTRLTVV.

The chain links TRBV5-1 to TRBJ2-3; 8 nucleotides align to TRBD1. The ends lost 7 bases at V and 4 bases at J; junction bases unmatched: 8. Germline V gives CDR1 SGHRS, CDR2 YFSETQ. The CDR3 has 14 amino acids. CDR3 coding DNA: TGCGCCAGCCGACAGGGGCTTGTGGCAGATACGCAGTATTTT. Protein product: CASRQGLVADTQYF.

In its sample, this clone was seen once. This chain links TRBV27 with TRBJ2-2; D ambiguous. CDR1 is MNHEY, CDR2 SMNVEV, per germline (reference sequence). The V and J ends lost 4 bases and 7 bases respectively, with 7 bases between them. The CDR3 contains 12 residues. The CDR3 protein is CASSSRGGELFF. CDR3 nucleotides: TGTGCCAGCAGTTCACGAGGCGGGGAGCTGTTTTTT.

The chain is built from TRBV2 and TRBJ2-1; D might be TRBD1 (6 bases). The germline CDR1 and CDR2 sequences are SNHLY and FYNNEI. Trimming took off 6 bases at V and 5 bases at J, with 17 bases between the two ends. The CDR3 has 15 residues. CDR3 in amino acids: CASSPTGTPNNEQFF. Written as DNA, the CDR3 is TGTGCCAGCAGCCCAACGGGGACACCCAACAATGAGCAGTTCTTC.

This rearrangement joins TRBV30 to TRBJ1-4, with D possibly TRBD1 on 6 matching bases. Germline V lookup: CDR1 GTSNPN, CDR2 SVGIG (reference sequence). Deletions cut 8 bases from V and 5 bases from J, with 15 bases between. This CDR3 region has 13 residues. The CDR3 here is CARQGQGNEKLFF. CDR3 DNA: TGTGCCCGCCAGGGGCAGGGGAATGAAAAACTGTTTTTT.

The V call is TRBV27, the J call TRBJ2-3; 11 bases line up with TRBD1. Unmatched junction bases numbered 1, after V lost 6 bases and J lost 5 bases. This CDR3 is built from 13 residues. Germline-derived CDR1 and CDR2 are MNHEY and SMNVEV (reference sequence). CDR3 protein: CASRGQGVDTQYF. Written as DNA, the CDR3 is TGTGCCAGCAGGGGACAGGGGGTAGATACGCAGTATTTT.

CDR3 nucleotides: TGTGCCAGCAGCTTAGTTGCGCTTGATGAGCAGTTCTTC. Residues: CASSLVALDEQFF. The chain has TRBV7-6 and TRBJ2-1; D ambiguous. CDR1 and CDR2 from the germline V gene are SGHVS and FNYEAQ. V lost 1 base and J 8 bases, leaving 9 bases between the germline ends. This CDR3 comprises 13 residues. The full variable domain, in which reference TRBV7-6 and TRBJ2-1 provide the parts outside the CDR3, is GAGVSQSPRYKVTKRGQDVALRCDPISGHVSLYWYRQALGQGPEFLTYFNYEAQQDKSGLPNDRFSAERPEGSISTLTIQRTEQRDSAMYRCASSLVALDEQFFGPGTRLTVL.

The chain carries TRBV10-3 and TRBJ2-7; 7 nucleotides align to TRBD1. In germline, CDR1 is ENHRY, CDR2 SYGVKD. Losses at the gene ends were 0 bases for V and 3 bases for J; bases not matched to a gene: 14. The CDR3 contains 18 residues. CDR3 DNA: TGTGCCATCAGTGAGTCGTATGTGGAAGGGGACAGAGTCTACGAGCAGTACTTC. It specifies CAISESYVEGDRVYEQYF.

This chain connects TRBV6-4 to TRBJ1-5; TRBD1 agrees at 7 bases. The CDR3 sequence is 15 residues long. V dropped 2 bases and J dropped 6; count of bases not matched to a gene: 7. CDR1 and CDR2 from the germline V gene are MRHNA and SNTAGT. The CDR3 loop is CASSDRGHRPQPQHF. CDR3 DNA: TGTGCCAGCAGTGACAGGGGGCACCGCCCTCAGCCCCAGCATTTT.

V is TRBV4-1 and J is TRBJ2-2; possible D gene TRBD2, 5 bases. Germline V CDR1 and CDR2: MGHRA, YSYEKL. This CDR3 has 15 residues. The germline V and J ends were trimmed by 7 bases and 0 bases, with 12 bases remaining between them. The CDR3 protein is CASKISGTNTGELFF. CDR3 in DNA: TGCGCCAGCAAAATCTCGGGAACGAACACCGGGGAGCTGTTTTTT.

DNA of the CDR3: TGTGCCAGTAGCGGGGGGACTCCCTACAATGAGCAGTTCTTC. Translating gives CASSGGTPYNEQFF. The genes are TRBV19 and TRBJ2-1; 7 bases are shared with TRBD2. Per germline, CDR1 LNHDA and CDR2 SQIVND (reference sequence). The CDR3 runs 14 residues. The J segment lost 2 bases and the V segment lost 6 bases, leaving 4 bases of the junction unmatched.